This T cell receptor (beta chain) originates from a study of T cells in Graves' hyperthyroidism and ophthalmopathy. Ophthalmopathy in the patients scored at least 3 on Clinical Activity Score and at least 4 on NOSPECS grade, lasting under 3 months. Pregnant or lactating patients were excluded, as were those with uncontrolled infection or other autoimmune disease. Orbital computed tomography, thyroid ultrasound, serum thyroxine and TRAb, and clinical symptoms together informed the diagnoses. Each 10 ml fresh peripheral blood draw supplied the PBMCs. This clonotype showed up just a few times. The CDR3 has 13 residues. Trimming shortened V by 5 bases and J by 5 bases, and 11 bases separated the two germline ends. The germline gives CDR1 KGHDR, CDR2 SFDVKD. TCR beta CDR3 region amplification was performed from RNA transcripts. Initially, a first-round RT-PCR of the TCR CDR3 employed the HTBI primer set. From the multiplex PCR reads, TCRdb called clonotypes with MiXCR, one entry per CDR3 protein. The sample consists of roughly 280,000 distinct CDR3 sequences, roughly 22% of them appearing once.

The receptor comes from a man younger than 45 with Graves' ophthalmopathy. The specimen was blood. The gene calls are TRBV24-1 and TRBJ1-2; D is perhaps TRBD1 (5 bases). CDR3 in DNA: TGTGCCACCAGTGCAGGGAACCAATATGGCTACACCTTC. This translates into CATSAGNQYGYTF.